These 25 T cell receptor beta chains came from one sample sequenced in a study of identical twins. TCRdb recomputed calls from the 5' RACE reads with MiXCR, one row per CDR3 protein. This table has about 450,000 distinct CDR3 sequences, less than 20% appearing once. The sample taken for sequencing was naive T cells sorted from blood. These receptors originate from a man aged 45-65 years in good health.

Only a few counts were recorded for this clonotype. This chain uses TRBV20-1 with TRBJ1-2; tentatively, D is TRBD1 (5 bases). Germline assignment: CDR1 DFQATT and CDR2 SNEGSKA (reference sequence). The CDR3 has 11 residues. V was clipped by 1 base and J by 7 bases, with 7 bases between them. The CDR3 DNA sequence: TGCAGTGCTAGAGGCACAGGTGGCTACACCTTC. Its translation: CSARGTGGYTF.

Written as DNA, the CDR3 is TGTGCCAGCAGCCGCCGGGAACACTTCGGGGATGAGCAGTTCTTC. Amino acid sequence: CASSRREHFGDEQFF. This chain connects TRBV4-2 to TRBJ2-1, with D possibly matching TRBD2 (5 bases). CDR1 and CDR2 from the germline V gene are LGHNA and YNFKEQ. The CDR3 is 15 amino acids. V was shortened by 4 bases and J by 8 bases, with 18 bases between the two germline ends.

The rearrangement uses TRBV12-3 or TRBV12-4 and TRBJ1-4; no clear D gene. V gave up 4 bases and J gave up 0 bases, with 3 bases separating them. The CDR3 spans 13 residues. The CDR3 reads CASSSTTNEKLFF. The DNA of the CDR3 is TGTGCCAGCAGTTCCACAACTAATGAAAAACTGTTTTTT.

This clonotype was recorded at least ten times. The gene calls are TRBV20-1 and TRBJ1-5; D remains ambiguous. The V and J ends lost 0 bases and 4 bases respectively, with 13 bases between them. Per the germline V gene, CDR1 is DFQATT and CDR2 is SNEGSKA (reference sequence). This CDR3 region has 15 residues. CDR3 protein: CSARDSLGWNQPQHF. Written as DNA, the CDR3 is TGCAGTGCTAGAGATTCATTGGGGTGGAATCAGCCCCAGCATTTT.

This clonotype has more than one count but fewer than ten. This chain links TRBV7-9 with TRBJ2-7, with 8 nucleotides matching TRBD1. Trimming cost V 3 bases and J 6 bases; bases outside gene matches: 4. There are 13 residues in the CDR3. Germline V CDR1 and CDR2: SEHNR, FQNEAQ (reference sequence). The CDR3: CASSLGTGSEQYF. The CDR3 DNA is TGTGCCAGCAGCTTGGGGACAGGTAGCGAGCAGTACTTC.

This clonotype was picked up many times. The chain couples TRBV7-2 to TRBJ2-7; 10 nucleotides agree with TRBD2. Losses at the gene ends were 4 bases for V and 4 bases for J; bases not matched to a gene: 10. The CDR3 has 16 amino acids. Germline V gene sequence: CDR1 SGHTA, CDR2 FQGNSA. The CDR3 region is CASSSPTSGNPYEQYF. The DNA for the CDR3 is TGTGCCAGCAGCTCACCTACTAGCGGGAACCCATACGAGCAGTACTTC.

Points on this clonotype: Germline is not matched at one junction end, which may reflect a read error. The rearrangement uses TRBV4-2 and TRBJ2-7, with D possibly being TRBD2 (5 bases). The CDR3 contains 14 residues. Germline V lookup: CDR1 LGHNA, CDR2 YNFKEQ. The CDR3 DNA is TGTGCCAGCAGCAAAGAGGGAACGTCCTACGAGCAGTACTTC. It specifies CASSKEGTSYEQYF.

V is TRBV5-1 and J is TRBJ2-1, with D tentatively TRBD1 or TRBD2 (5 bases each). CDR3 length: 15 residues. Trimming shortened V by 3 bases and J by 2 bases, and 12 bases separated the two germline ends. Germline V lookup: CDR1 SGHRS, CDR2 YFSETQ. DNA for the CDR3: TGCGCCAGCAGCTCCGGGACCCCCCCCTACAATGAGCAGTTCTTC. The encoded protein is CASSSGTPPYNEQFF.

The CDR3 region is CSVEDDPTGPYGYTF. CDR3 in DNA: TGCAGCGTTGAAGATGATCCGACAGGACCCTATGGCTACACCTTC. The chain is built from TRBV29-1 and TRBJ1-2; TRBD1 might be the D (6 bases). CDR1 and CDR2 from the germline V gene are SQVTM and ANQGSEA. The CDR3 length is 15 residues. V was trimmed by 0 bases and J by 4 bases, leaving 15 bases between them. Full variable domain (rest looked up from reference TRBV29-1 and TRBJ1-2): SAVISQKPSRDICQRGTSLTIQCQVDSQVTMMFWYRQQPGQSLTLIATANQGSEATYESGFVIDKFPISRPNLTFSTLTVSNMSPEDSSIYLCSVEDDPTGPYGYTFGSGTRLTVV.

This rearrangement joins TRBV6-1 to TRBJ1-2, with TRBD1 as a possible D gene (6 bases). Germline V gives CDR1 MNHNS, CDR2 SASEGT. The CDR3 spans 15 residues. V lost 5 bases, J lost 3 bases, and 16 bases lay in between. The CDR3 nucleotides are TGTGCCAGCAGTCCGGGGGGCAACCACTACTATGGCTACACCTTC. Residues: CASSPGGNHYYGYTF.

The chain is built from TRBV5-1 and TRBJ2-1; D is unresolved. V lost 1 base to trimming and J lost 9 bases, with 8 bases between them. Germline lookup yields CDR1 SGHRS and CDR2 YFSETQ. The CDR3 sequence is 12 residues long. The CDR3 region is CASSLPNREQFF. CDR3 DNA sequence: TGCGCCAGCAGCTTGCCCAATCGTGAGCAGTTCTTC.

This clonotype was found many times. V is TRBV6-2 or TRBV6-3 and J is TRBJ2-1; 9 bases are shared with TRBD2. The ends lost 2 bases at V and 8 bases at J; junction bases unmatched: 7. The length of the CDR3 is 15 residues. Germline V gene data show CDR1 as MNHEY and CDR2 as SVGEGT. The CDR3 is CASSYEGLAWDEQFF. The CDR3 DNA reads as TGTGCCAGCAGTTACGAGGGACTAGCTTGGGATGAGCAGTTCTTC.

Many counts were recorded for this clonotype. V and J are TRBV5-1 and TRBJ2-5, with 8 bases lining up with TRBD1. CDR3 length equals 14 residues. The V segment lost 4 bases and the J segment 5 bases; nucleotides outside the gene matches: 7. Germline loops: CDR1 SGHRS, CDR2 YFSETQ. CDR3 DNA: TGCGCCAGCAGCACCGCAGGGGGCCCGGAGACCCAGTACTTC. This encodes CASSTAGGPETQYF. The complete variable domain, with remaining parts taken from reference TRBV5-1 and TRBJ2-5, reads KAGVTQTPRYLIKTRGQQVTLSCSPISGHRSVSWYQQTPGQGLQFLFEYFSETQRNKGNFPGRFSGRQFSNSRSEMNVSTLELGDSALYLCASSTAGGPETQYFGPGTRLLVL.

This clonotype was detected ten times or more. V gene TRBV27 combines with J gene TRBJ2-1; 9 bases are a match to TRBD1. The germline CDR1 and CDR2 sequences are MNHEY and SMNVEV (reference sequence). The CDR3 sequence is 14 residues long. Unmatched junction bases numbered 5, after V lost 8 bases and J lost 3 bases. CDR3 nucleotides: TGTGCCAGCTCAACGGGACAGGGCTACAATGAGCAGTTCTTC. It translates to CASSTGQGYNEQFF.

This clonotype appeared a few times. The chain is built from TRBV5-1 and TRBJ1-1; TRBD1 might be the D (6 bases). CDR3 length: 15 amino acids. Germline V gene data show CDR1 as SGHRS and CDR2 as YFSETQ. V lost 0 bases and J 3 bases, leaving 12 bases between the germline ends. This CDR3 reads CASSLVTGLDTEAFF. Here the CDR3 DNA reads TGCGCCAGCAGCTTGGTTACAGGGTTGGACACTGAAGCTTTCTTT.

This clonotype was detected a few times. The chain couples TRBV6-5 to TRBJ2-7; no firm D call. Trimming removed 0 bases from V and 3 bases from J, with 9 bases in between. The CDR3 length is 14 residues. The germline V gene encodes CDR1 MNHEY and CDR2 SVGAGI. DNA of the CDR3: TGTGCCAGCAGTTACTCGAGCAGCGTCTACGAGCAGTACTTC. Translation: CASSYSSSVYEQYF.

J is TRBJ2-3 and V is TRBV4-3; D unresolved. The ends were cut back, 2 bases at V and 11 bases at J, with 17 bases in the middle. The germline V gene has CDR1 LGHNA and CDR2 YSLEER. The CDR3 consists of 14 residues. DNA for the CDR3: TGCGCCAGCAGCCAATCCTCACCGGGTACCGGGCAGTATTTT. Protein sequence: CASSQSSPGTGQYF.

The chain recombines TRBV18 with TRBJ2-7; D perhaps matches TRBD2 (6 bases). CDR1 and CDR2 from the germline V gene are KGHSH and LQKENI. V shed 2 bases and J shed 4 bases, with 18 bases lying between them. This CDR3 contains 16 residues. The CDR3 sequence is CASSPSSAGRVYEQYF. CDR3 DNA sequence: TGTGCCAGCTCACCATCCTCGGCGGGGCGGGTTTACGAGCAGTACTTC.

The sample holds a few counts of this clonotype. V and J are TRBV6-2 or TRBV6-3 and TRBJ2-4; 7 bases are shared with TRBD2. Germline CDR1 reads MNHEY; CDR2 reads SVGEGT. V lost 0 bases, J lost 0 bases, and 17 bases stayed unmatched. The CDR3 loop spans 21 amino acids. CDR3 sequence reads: CASSYSISGRAGNLAKNIQYF. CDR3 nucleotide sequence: TGTGCCAGCAGTTACTCGATTTCCGGCCGAGCGGGGAATCTAGCCAAAAACATTCAGTACTTC.

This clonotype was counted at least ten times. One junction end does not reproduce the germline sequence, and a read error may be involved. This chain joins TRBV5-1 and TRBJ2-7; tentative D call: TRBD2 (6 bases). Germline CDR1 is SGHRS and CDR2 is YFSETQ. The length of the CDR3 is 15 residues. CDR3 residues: CASSLVGGASYEQYF. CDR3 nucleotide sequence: TGTGCCAGCAGTTTGGTTGGCGGGGCCTCCTACGAGCAGTACTTC.

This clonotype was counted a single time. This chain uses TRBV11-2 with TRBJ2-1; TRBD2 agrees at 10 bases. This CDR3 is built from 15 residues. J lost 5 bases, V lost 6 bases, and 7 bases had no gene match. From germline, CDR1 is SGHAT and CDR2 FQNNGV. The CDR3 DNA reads TGTGCCAGCAGTCAAGCGGGAGGGCGAGACAATGAGCAGTTCTTC. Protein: CASSQAGGRDNEQFF.

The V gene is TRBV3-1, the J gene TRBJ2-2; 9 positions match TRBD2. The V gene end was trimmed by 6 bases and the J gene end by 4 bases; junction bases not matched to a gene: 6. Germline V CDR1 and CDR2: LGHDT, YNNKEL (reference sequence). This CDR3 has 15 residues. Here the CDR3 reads CASRTTSGPTGELFF. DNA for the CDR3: TGTGCCAGCAGGACCACTAGCGGGCCCACCGGGGAGCTGTTTTTT.

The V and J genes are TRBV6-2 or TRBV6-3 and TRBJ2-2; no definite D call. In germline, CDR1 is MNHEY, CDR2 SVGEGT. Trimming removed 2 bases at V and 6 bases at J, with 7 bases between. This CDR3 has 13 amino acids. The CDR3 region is CASSYGYAGELFF. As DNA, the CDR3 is TGTGCCAGCAGTTACGGGTACGCCGGGGAGCTGTTTTTT.

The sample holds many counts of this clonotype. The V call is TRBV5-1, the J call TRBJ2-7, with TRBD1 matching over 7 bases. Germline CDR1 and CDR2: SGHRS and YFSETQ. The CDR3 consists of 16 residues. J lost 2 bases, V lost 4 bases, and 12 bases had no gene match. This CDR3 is CASSPDPGQPTYEQYF. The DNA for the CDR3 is TGCGCCAGCAGCCCGGACCCGGGACAGCCCACCTACGAGCAGTACTTC.

The CDR3 DNA is TGTGCCAGCAGCCCACAGGGGAGAGGCAATGAGCAGTTCTTC. Protein sequence: CASSPQGRGNEQFF. The J gene is TRBJ2-1, the V gene TRBV3-1, with 7 bases matching TRBD1. V lost 4 bases to trimming and J lost 6 bases; unmatched junction nucleotides: 6. The CDR3 has 14 amino acids. CDR1 is LGHDT, CDR2 YNNKEL, per germline (reference sequence).